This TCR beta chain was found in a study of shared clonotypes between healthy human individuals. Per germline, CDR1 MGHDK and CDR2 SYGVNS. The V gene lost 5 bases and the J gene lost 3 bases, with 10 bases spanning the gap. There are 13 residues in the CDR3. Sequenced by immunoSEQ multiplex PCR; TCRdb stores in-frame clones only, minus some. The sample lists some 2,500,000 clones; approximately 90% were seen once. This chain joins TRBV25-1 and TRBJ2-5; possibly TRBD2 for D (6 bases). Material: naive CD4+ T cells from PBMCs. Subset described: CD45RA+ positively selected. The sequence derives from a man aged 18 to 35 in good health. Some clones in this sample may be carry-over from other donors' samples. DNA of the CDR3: TGTGCCAGCAGTTCCGGCGGGAAAGAGACCCAGTACTTC. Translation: CASSSGGKETQYF.